The 22 T cell receptor beta chains reported below all come from one sample, sequenced in a study of metastatic and nonmetastatic thyroid tumors. MiXCR reprocessed the PCR reads for TCRdb. The repertoire includes approximately 41,000 clones, less than 25% of them detected once, and approximately 14% sits in the top ten. Each patient came to thyroid surgery without any prior treatment (of any kind). The sample was tumor tissue. These TCRs come from a female donor with papillary thyroid cancer or a benign thyroid nodule (not recorded which). Some clones in this sample may be carry-over from other donors' samples.

This clone was seen ten or more times. One junction end does not reproduce the germline sequence, and a read error may be involved. The V and J genes are TRBV12-3 or TRBV12-4 and TRBJ1-5; no clear D gene. The CDR3 spans 12 residues. The CDR3 reads CASSSGKQPQHF. CDR3 in DNA: TGTGCCAGCAGTTCTGGCAAACAGCCCCAGCATTTT.

This clone was seen many times. The chain has TRBV11-3 and TRBJ2-1; D perhaps matches TRBD2 (6 bases). The ends were cut back, 2 bases at V and 6 bases at J, with 14 bases in the middle. The CDR3 is 15 residues long. Germline CDR1 is SGHNT and CDR2 is YENEEA. The CDR3 spells CASSLSDYTTNEQFF. The CDR3 bases are TGTGCCAGCAGCTTATCGGACTACACAACCAATGAGCAGTTCTTC.

This clone was picked up many times. This chain connects TRBV5-6 to TRBJ1-1; D is unclear. Germline values: CDR1 SGHDT, CDR2 YYEEEE. The CDR3 is 13 amino acids. V was trimmed by 4 bases and J by 1 base, leaving 8 bases between them. For the CDR3, the DNA is TGTGCCAGCAGCGCGGGGAGGAACACTGAAGCTTTCTTT. Amino acid sequence: CASSAGRNTEAFF.

This clone was counted at least ten times. The chain joins TRBV20-1 to TRBJ2-3, with 8 bases identical to TRBD2. With V trimmed by 3 bases and J by 8 bases, 7 bases remained unmatched. The CDR3 is made up of 13 amino acids. In germline, CDR1 is DFQATT, CDR2 SNEGSKA (reference sequence). CDR3 DNA: TGCAGTGCTAGCTTCGCGGGGGGTTTTACGCAGTATTTT. Translating it yields CSASFAGGFTQYF.

J is TRBJ1-6 and V is TRBV30; TRBD1 might be the D (5 bases). Germline CDR1 reads GTSNPN; CDR2 reads SVGIG (reference sequence). V lost 2 bases, J lost 7 bases, and 9 bases lay in between. The CDR3 sequence is 13 residues long. The CDR3 DNA reads TGTGCCTGGAGTTCCGGGGGAAATTCACCCCTCCACTTT. Its protein is CAWSSGGNSPLHF.

At least ten counts were recorded for this clone. This chain links TRBV18 with TRBJ2-7; 8 bases are a match to TRBD1. The CDR3 sequence is 14 residues long. Trimming cost V 6 bases and J 6 bases; bases outside gene matches: 10. Germline V gene lookup returns CDR1 KGHSH and CDR2 LQKENI. CDR3 sequence reads: CASSLDRVGVEQYF. Written as DNA, the CDR3 is TGTGCCAGCTCTCTGGACAGGGTGGGGGTCGAGCAGTACTTC.

The CDR3, as DNA: TGTGCCAGCAGCTTAGGCCGACTAGCGGGGGCGTCAGGAACCGGGGAGCTGTTTTTT. Translated, it gives CASSLGRLAGASGTGELFF. The chain uses TRBV13 and TRBJ2-2; 12 bases agree with TRBD2. V trimming: 0 bases; J trimming: 5 bases; junction bases outside the gene matches: 10. Germline assignment: CDR1 PRHDT and CDR2 FYEKMQ (reference sequence). The CDR3 is made up of 19 amino acids. The whole variable domain, remainder taken from reference TRBV13 and TRBJ2-2, is AAGVIQSPRHLIKEKRETATLKCYPIPRHDTVYWYQQGPGQDPQFLISFYEKMQSDKGSIPDRFSAQQFSDYHSELNMSSLELGDSALYFCASSLGRLAGASGTGELFFGEGSRLTVL.

This clone was detected many times. In DNA form, the CDR3 reads TGTGCCAGCAGTTACGAGCGGGGAAACTACGAGCAGTACTTC. It encodes CASSYERGNYEQYF. The chain couples TRBV6-5 to TRBJ2-7, with 7 bases aligning to TRBD2. The CDR3 length is 14 residues. Germline V gene sequence: CDR1 MNHEY, CDR2 SVGAGI. Losses at the gene ends were 2 bases for V and 3 bases for J; bases not matched to a gene: 4.

On this clone: The same CDR3 also results from other DNA sequences found in this sample. The chain employs TRBV20-1 and TRBJ1-1; possible D gene TRBD1, 6 bases. Per the germline V gene, CDR1 is DFQATT and CDR2 is SNEGSKA (reference sequence). V was clipped by 5 bases and J by 7 bases, with 17 bases between them. The CDR3 is made up of 13 amino acids. CDR3 sequence reads: CSAATTGQLEAFF. The CDR3 bases are TGCAGTGCTGCTACTACTGGACAGCTTGAAGCTTTCTTT.

This clone was seen ten or more times. The gene calls are TRBV2 and TRBJ2-3, with 7 bases identical to TRBD1. V lost 8 bases to trimming and J lost 2 bases; unmatched junction nucleotides: 4. The V gene's germline CDR1 is SNHLY and CDR2 FYNNEI. CDR3 length: 13 residues. The CDR3 coding sequence is TGTGCCAGCTATACAGGGGCCACAGATACGCAGTATTTT. Translating gives CASYTGATDTQYF.

The J gene is TRBJ2-3, the V gene TRBV20-1; TRBD2 matches 13 bases. The ends lost 6 bases at V and 5 bases at J; junction bases unmatched: 17. CDR1 and CDR2 (germline): DFQATT, SNEGSKA (reference sequence). CDR3 size: 18 residues. DNA of the CDR3: TGCAGTGCCAGGACTAGCGGGAGAAGGTTTGGTGGGAGAGATACGCAGTATTTT. Encoded protein: CSARTSGRRFGGRDTQYF.

J is TRBJ2-1 and V is TRBV20-1, with D possibly matching TRBD2 (6 bases). This CDR3 has 14 amino acids. V gave up 5 bases and J gave up 5 bases, with 16 bases separating them. The germline V gene encodes CDR1 DFQATT and CDR2 SNEGSKA (reference sequence). CDR3 loop: CSAETRSADNEQFF. In DNA form, the CDR3 reads TGCAGTGCTGAGACTAGATCAGCTGACAATGAGCAGTTCTTC.

Details on this clone: A much larger clone sits a single nucleotide away, making a read error possible. This chain uses TRBV7-6 with TRBJ1-6; tentatively, D is TRBD1 (5 bases). The V gene's germline CDR1 is SGHVS and CDR2 FNYEAQ. Trimming took 4 bases from V and 14 from J, leaving 15 bases between them. There are 13 residues in the CDR3. The CDR3 is CASSYGTALSLHF. In DNA form, the CDR3 reads TGTGCCAGCAGCTACGGGACCGCCCTTTCCCTCCACTTT.

V is TRBV6-1 and J is TRBJ2-1, with D tentatively TRBD2 (5 bases). V dropped 10 bases and J dropped 7 bases, with 14 bases sitting between them. This CDR3 comprises 12 residues. The germline V gene has CDR1 MNHNS and CDR2 SASEGT. CDR3 DNA: TGTGCCACTCAAACTAGGGATAATGAGCAGTTCTTC. It is translated as CATQTRDNEQFF.

This clone was picked up many times. The chain carries TRBV28 and TRBJ1-5; unclear D gene. From germline, CDR1 is MDHEN and CDR2 SYDVKM. CDR3 length equals 13 residues. Between the trimmed V and J ends, which lost 5 bases and 5 bases, there was a span of 10 bases. The CDR3 loop is CASSLLKDQPQHF. CDR3 in DNA: TGTGCCAGCAGTCTGTTGAAAGATCAGCCCCAGCATTTT.

This clone was picked up one time. J is TRBJ2-3 and V is TRBV18, with D uncertain. This CDR3 is 14 amino acids long. Trimming took 2 bases from V and 4 from J, leaving 10 bases between them. The V gene's germline CDR1 is KGHSH and CDR2 LQKENI. The CDR3 DNA is TGTGCCAGCTCACCATCGCCTGTCCCAGATACGCAGTATTTT. Encoded protein: CASSPSPVPDTQYF.

In its sample, this clone was seen many times. The genes are TRBV20-1 and TRBJ2-5; 16 positions match TRBD2. V was pared by 1 base and J by 4 bases, with 9 bases of the junction left unmatched. Germline lookup yields CDR1 DFQATT and CDR2 SNEGSKA (reference sequence). This CDR3 spans 18 amino acids. The CDR3 nucleotides are TGCAGTGCTAGAGTTTTTTCCGGGACTAGCGGGGGGGCAGAGACCCAGTACTTC. It codes for CSARVFSGTSGGAETQYF.

This clone has at least ten counts. V and J are TRBV6-1 and TRBJ1-5; D is possibly TRBD1 (6 bases). This CDR3 is 14 amino acids long. The germline CDR1 and CDR2 sequences are MNHNS and SASEGT. With 6 bases removed from V and 6 bases from J, the gap between germline ends came to 15 bases. The DNA of the CDR3 is TGTGCCAGCAGACAAGACAGGTGGGGTCAGCCCCAGCATTTT. Translating gives CASRQDRWGQPQHF.

The table lists this clone with many counts. This may be a read error: a much more frequent sequence differs by one nucleotide. Other DNA sequences of this sample code for an identical CDR3. The rearrangement links TRBV28 to TRBJ1-5; no definite D call. Trimming pared 6 bases from V and 1 base from J, leaving 10 bases between. The length of the CDR3 is 14 residues. Germline CDR1 is MDHEN and CDR2 is SYDVKM. The CDR3 loop is CASRQHESNQPQHF. CDR3 sequence (DNA): TGTGCCAGCAGACAGCACGAGAGCAATCAGCCCCAGCATTTT.

The rearrangement uses TRBV20-1 and TRBJ2-6; a possible D gene is TRBD2 (6 bases). This CDR3 spans 14 amino acids. The V and J ends lost 6 bases and 1 base respectively, with 10 bases between them. Germline V gene data show CDR1 as DFQATT and CDR2 as SNEGSKA (reference sequence). The CDR3 DNA follows: TGCAGTGCGCAACTAGCTTCTGGGGCCAACGTCCTGACTTTC. It translates to CSAQLASGANVLTF.

The sample holds many counts of this clone. The rearrangement uses TRBV20-1 and TRBJ2-7; 7 nucleotides agree with TRBD2. Germline V lookup: CDR1 DFQATT, CDR2 SNEGSKA (reference sequence). Trimming cost V 6 bases and J 4 bases; bases outside gene matches: 12. The CDR3 is 14 amino acids. The CDR3 region is CSATRDLAAYEQYF. The CDR3 DNA is TGCAGTGCCACGCGAGACCTAGCGGCTTACGAGCAGTACTTC.

The CDR3 is CASSYSTVGQPQHF. The CDR3 nucleotides are TGTGCCAGCAGTTACTCGACCGTAGGCCAGCCCCAGCATTTT. The V gene is TRBV6-5, the J gene TRBJ1-5; D is ambiguous. The CDR3 has 14 residues. Trimming took off 0 bases at V and 7 bases at J, with 10 bases between the two ends. Germline-derived CDR1 and CDR2 are MNHEY and SVGAGI.